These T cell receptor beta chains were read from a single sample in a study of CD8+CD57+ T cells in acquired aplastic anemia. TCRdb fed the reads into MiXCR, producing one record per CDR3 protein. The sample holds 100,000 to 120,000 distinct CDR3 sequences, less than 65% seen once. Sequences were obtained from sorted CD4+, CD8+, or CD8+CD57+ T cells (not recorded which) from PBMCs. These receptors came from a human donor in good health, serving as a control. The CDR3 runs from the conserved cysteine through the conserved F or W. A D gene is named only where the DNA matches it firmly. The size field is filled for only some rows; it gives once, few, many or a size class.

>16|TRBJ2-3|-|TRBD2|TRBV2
CASSAGLAGAADTQYF
TGTGCCAGCAGTGCGGGACTAGCGGGGGCGGCAGATACGCAGTATTTT
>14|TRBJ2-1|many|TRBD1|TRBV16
CASSPRTGSNEQFF
TGTGCCAGCAGCCCAAGGACAGGTTCCAATGAGCAGTTCTTC
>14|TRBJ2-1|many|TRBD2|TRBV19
CASRIGGGINEQFF
TGTGCCAGTAGGATCGGGGGGGGTATAAATGAGCAGTTCTTC
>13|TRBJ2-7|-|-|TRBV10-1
CASSEAHKYEQYF
TGCGCCAGCAGTGAGGCTCATAAGTACGAGCAGTACTTC
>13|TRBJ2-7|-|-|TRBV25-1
CASSTQEGYEQYF
TGTGCCAGCAGCACACAGGAGGGATACGAGCAGTACTTC
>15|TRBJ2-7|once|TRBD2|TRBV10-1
CARPRLAGDCYEQYF
TGCGCCAGACCTAGACTAGCGGGAGACTGCTACGAGCAGTACTTC
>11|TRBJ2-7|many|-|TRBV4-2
CASSHGGEQYF
TGTGCCAGCAGCCACGGGGGCGAGCAGTACTTC
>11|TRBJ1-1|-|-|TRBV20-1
CSAVKDRGRSF
TGCAGTGCTGTGAAGGATCGGGGGCGATCCTTT
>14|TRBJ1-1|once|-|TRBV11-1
CASSLYRDGTEAFF
TGTGCCAGCAGCCTTTACAGGGATGGAACTGAAGCTTTCTTT
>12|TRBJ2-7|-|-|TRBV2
CASSGGAHEQYF
TGTGCCAGCAGTGGAGGGGCCCACGAGCAGTACTTC
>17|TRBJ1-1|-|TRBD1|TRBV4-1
CTSSRHLGQGGVTEAFF
TGCACCAGCAGCCGTCACCTGGGACAGGGGGGGGTTACTGAAGCTTTCTTT
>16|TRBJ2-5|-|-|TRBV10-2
CASSPGGAQQGETQYF
TGTGCCAGCAGTCCTGGGGGAGCCCAACAGGGAGAGACCCAGTACTTC
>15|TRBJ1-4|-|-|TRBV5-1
CASRKEGTTNEKLFF
TGCGCCAGCAGAAAAGAGGGGACGACTAATGAAAAACTGTTTTTT
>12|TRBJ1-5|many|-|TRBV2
CASSEGGQPQHF
TGTGCCAGCAGTGAAGGGGGGCAGCCCCAGCATTTT
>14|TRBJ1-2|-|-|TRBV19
CASTHVPGNYGYTF
TGTGCCAGTACCCATGTACCGGGAAACTATGGCTACACCTTC
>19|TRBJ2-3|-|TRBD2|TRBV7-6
CASSSTLKGLAGLRDTQYF
TGTGCCAGCAGCTCCACCCTAAAGGGACTAGCGGGACTGAGGGATACGCAGTATTTT
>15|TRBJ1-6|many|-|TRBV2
CASSRTAAGNSPLHF
TGTGCCAGCAGTAGGACAGCCGCAGGGAATTCACCCCTCCACTTT
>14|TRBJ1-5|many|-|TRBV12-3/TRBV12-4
CASSDQGSNQPQHF
TGTGCCAGCAGTGACCAGGGAAGCAATCAGCCCCAGCATTTT
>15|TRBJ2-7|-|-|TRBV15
CATSRGGPAPYEQYF
TGTGCCACCAGCCGAGGGGGGCCAGCCCCCTACGAGCAGTACTTC
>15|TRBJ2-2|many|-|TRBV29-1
CSVQFDLDNTGELFF
TGCAGCGTCCAATTCGACCTCGATAACACCGGGGAGCTGTTTTTT
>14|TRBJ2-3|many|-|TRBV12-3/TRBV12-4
CASSLAGARDAQYF
TGTGCCAGCAGTTTGGCGGGGGCGAGGGATGCGCAGTATTTT
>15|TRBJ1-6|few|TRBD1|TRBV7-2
CASSLGQGGNSPLHF
TGTGCCAGCAGCTTAGGACAGGGTGGAAATTCACCCCTCCACTTT
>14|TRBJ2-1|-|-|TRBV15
CARGVGQGRSEQFF
TGTGCCCGGGGTGTAGGGCAGGGGAGGTCCGAGCAGTTCTTC
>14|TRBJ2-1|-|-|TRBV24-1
CASSLGFSYNEQFF
TGTGCCAGCAGTTTGGGCTTCTCCTACAATGAGCAGTTCTTC
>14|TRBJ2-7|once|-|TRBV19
CASSSHTGYYEQYF
TGTGCCAGTAGTAGCCATACAGGGTACTACGAGCAGTACTTC
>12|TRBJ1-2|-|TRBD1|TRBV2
CASKQGNYGYTF
TGTGCCAGCAAACAGGGGAACTATGGCTACACCTTC
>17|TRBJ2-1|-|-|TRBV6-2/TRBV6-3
CASSYSRSSGGYNEQFF
TGTGCCAGCAGTTACTCCCGGTCGTCAGGAGGCTACAATGAGCAGTTCTTC
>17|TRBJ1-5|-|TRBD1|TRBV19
CASRVPEGQHSNQPQHF
TGTGCCAGTAGAGTACCCGAGGGACAGCATAGCAATCAGCCCCAGCATTTT
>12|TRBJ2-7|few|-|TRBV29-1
CSVTGLSYEQYF
TGCAGCGTTACGGGGCTCTCCTACGAGCAGTACTTC
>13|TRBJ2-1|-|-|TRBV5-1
CASSLDPDNEQFF
TGCGCCAGCAGCTTGGATCCAGACAATGAGCAGTTCTTC
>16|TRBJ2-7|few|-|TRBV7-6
CASSLASGVSSYEQYF
TGTGCCAGCAGCTTAGCCTCTGGGGTTTCCTCCTACGAGCAGTACTTC
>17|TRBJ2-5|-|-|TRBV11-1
CASSNEESGLASRTQYF
TGTGCCAGCAGTAACGAAGAAAGCGGGCTAGCGTCGCGGACCCAGTACTTC
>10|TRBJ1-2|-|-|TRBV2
CASSDRGYTF
TGTGCCAGCAGTGACAGAGGCTACACCTTC
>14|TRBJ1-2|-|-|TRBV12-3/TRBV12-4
CASSPLTVNYGYTF
TGTGCCAGCAGCCCCTTGACAGTGAACTATGGCTACACCTTC
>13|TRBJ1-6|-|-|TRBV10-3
CASCGDGNSPLHF
TGTGCCAGCTGTGGGGACGGAAATTCACCCCTCCACTTT
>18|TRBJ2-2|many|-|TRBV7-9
CASSLVGDTTGNTGELFF
TGTGCCAGCAGCTTAGTTGGGGACACGACAGGGAACACCGGGGAGCTGTTTTTT
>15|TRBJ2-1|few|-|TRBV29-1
CSVEPAGGPLNEQFF
TGCAGCGTCGAACCGGCAGGGGGGCCACTCAATGAGCAGTTCTTC
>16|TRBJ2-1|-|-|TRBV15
CATSRDRGSSYNEQFF
TGTGCCACCAGCAGAGATCGAGGCAGCTCCTACAATGAGCAGTTCTTC
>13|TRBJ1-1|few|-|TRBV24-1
CATSQDLNTEAFF
TGTGCCACCAGTCAAGACCTGAACACTGAAGCTTTCTTT
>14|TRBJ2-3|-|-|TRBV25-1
CASSPSPSTDTQYF
TGTGCCAGCAGCCCGTCGCCCAGCACAGATACGCAGTATTTT
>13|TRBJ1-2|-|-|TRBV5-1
CASSLLRGYGYTF
TGCGCCAGCAGCTTGCTCAGGGGCTACGGCTACACCTTC
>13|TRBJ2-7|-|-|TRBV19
CASAVGDSYEQYF
TGTGCCAGCGCCGTGGGCGACTCCTACGAGCAGTACTTC
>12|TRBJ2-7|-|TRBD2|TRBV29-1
CSLERGSYEQYF
TGCAGCTTAGAGCGGGGGTCCTACGAGCAGTACTTC
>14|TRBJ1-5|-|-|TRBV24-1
CATSDRDFNQPQHF
TGTGCCACCAGTGACCGGGACTTCAATCAGCCCCAGCATTTT
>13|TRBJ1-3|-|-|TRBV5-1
CASSLEEGNTIYF
TGCGCCAGCAGCTTGGAGGAGGGAAACACCATATATTTT
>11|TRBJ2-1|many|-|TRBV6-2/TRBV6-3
CASSYPSEQFF
TGTGCCAGCAGTTACCCCTCCGAGCAGTTCTTC
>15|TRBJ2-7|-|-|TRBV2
CASSEPTWGRDEQYF
TGTGCCAGCAGTGAACCTACGTGGGGGCGCGACGAGCAGTACTTC
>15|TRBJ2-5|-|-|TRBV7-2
CASSLAGRQEETQYF
TGTGCCAGCAGCTTAGCCGGACGTCAAGAAGAGACCCAGTACTTC
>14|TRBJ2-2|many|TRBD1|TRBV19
CASNGQGNTGELFF
TGTGCCAGTAACGGACAGGGTAACACCGGGGAGCTGTTTTTT
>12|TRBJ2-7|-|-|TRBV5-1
CASRMGAYEQYF
TGCGCCAGCAGGATGGGAGCCTACGAGCAGTACTTC
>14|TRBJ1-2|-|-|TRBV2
CASSESGEGYGYTF
TGTGCCAGCAGTGAATCCGGAGAAGGCTATGGCTACACCTTC
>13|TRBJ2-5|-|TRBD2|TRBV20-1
CSARLAGEETQYF
TGCAGTGCTCGGCTAGCGGGGGAGGAGACCCAGTACTTC
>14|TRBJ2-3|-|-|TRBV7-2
CASSLGFYTDTQYF
TGTGCCAGCAGCTTAGGTTTCTACACAGATACGCAGTATTTT
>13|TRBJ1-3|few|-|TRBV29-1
CSVEVQERNTIYF
TGCAGCGTTGAGGTCCAGGAGAGAAACACCATATATTTT
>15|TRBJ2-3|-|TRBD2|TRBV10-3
CAISPSGRDTDTQYF
TGTGCCATCAGCCCTAGCGGGAGGGACACAGATACGCAGTATTTT
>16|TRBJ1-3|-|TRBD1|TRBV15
CASSWDSPSRGNTIYF
TGTGCCAGCAGTTGGGACAGCCCCTCGCGAGGAAACACCATATATTTT
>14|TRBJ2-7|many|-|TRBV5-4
CASSSGLSTIEQYF
TGTGCCAGCAGCAGCGGCCTATCAACCATCGAGCAGTACTTC
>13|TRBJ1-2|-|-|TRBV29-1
CSVGEQGSYGYTF
TGCAGCGTTGGTGAACAGGGATCCTATGGCTACACCTTC
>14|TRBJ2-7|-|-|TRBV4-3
CASSQGQQGREQYF
TGCGCCAGCAGCCAGGGCCAACAGGGGAGGGAGCAGTACTTC
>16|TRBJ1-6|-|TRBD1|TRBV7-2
CASSLAGQGVSSPLHF
TGTGCCAGCAGCTTAGCCGGACAGGGTGTAAGTTCACCCCTCCACTTT